Shown below are 3 T cell receptor beta chains from a single sample sequenced in a study of T cells in Graves' hyperthyroidism and ophthalmopathy. Amplification of TCR beta CDR3 regions used RNA as the template. First-round RT-PCR targeting the TCR CDR3 was performed with the HTBI primer set. Each CDR3 protein gets one entry after TCRdb re-called the multiplex PCR reads with MiXCR. The sample has about 520,000 distinct CDR3 sequences; less than 25% are singletons. Sequenced input: blood. The receptors derive from a woman aged 25 to 39 with Graves' ophthalmopathy.

The chain employs TRBV15 and TRBJ2-7, with 7 positions matching TRBD1. CDR3 length: 14 amino acids. Looked up from germline, CDR1 is LNHNV and CDR2 is YYDKDF (reference sequence). V shed 1 base and J 7 bases; nucleotides not matched to a gene: 7. CDR3 nucleotide sequence: TGTGCCACCAGCAGAGTGGGGACAGAGGGTGAGCAGTACTTC. Translation gives CATSRVGTEGEQYF.

This clonotype was counted many times. The rearrangement links TRBV28 to TRBJ1-1; no clear D. Deletions cut 8 bases from V and 7 bases from J, with 11 bases between. Germline loops: CDR1 MDHEN, CDR2 SYDVKM. The CDR3 is made up of 11 amino acids. In nucleotides, the CDR3 is TGTGCCAGCCGAGGTGAGGTTGAAGCTTTCTTT. Encoded protein: CASRGEVEAFF.

The chain uses TRBV6-1 and TRBJ2-5; D is uncertain. Germline V lookup: CDR1 MNHNS, CDR2 SASEGT. The CDR3 consists of 15 residues. V was cut by 6 bases and J by 0 bases, with 14 bases left in between. The CDR3 DNA is TGTGCCAGCAGGAGCGCCGCATTGTACCAAGAGACCCAGTACTTC. This sequence encodes CASRSAALYQETQYF.